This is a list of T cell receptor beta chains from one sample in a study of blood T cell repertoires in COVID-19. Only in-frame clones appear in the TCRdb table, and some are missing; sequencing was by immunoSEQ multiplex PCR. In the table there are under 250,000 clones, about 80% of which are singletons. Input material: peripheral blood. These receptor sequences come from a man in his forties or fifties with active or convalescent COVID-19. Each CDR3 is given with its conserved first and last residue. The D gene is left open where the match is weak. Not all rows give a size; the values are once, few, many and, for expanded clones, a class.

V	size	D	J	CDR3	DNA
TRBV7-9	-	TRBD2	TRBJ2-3	CASSSPGTSGYATDTQYF	TGTGCCAGCAGCTCCCCGGGGACTAGCGGATACGCCACAGATACGCAGTATTTT
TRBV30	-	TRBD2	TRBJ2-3	CAGARTSGGAGTQYF	TGTGCCGGAGCCCGGACTAGCGGGGGGGCCGGTACGCAGTATTTT
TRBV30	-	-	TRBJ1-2	CAWSPWGTPPNYGYTF	TGTGCCTGGAGTCCTTGGGGGACACCTCCTAACTATGGCTACACCTTC
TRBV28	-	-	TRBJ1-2	CASSPANYGYTF	TGTGCCAGCAGTCCAGCTAACTATGGCTACACCTTC
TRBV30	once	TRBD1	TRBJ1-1	CACRQGNTEAFF	TGTGCCTGTCGACAGGGGAACACTGAAGCTTTCTTT
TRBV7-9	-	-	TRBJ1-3	CASSSRGNTIYF	TGTGCCAGCAGTTCCAGGGGAAACACCATATATTTT
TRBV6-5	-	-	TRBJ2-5	CASRRTDQETQYF	TGTGCCAGCAGGCGGACTGACCAAGAGACCCAGTACTTC
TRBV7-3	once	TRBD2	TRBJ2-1	CASSLKPGLAGVSEQFF	TGTGCCAGCAGCTTAAAGCCCGGGCTAGCGGGGGTGAGTGAGCAGTTCTTC
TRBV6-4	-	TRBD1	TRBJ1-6	CASSDSSRTGYSPLHF	TGTGCCAGCAGTGACTCGTCTAGGACAGGGTACTCACCCCTCCACTTT
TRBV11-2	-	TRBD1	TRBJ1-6	CASSSIRLGGRLDNSPLHF	TGTGCCAGCAGTTCGATCCGGCTAGGGGGCAGATTGGATAATTCACCCCTCCACTTT
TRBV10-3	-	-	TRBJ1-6	CAISDFGVQSPLHF	TGTGCCATCAGTGATTTCGGGGTACAATCACCCCTCCACTTT
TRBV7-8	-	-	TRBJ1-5	CASSLREGYQPQHF	TGTGCCAGCAGCCTCCGAGAGGGTTATCAGCCCCAGCATTTT
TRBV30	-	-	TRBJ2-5	CAWRMRGQETQYF	TGTGCCTGGAGAATGCGCGGCCAAGAGACCCAGTACTTC
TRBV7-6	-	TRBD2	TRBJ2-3	CASSSFGGGPDTQYF	TGTGCCAGCAGCTCCTTCGGGGGGGGCCCGGATACGCAGTATTTT